This T cell receptor (beta chain) appears in the sequencing data of a study of technical replicates of blood from a few donors. Trimming cost V 5 bases and J 8 bases, with 15 bases left between them. The length of the CDR3 is 13 residues. CDR1 and CDR2 (germline): SGHTA, FQGTGA. Some clones are missing from TCRdb's copy, which holds only in-frame ones; the method was immunoSEQ multiplex PCR. The sample yields tens of thousands of clones, roughly 90% seen once. The sequenced sample was T cells isolated from PBMCs. The V gene is TRBV7-3, the J gene TRBJ1-2, with D maybe TRBD1 (5 bases). The TCR originated in a human donor in good health. CDR3 protein: CASSLPGDSGYTF. The CDR3 DNA sequence: TGTGCCAGCAGCCTACCGGGGGACTCCGGCTACACCTTC.